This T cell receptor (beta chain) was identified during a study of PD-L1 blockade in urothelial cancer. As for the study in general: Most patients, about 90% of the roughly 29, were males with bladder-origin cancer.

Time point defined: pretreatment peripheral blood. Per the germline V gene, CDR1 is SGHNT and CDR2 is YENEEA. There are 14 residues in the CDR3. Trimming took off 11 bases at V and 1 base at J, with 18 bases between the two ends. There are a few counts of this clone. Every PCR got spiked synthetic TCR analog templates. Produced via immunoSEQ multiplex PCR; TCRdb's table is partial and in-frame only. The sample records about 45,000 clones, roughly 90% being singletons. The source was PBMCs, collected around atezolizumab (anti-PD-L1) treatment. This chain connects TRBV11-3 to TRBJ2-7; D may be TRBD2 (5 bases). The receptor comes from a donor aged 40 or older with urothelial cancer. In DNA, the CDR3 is TGTGCCGCTTGGGCGGGCCCGGGGTCCTACGAGCAGTACTTC. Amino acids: CAAWAGPGSYEQYF. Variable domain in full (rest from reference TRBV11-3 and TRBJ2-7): EAGVVQSPRYKIIEKKQPVAFWCNPISGHNTLYWYLQNLGQGPELLIRYENEEAVDDSQLPKDRFSAERLKGVDSTLKIQPAELGDSAVYLCAAWAGPGSYEQYFGPGTRLTVT.